This T cell receptor beta chain was sequenced during a study of T cell responses to AZD1222 COVID-19 vaccine (dated by TCRdb to the early 2020s). Notes on the research overall: TCR sequencing was performed for roughly 240 trial participants, of whom some 200 were given two doses of AZD1222 and 26 were given two doses of MenACWY control vaccine. Trial participants were enrolled by age into 18-55, 56-69 and 70-plus year subgroups, with approximately 150, 30 and 60 TCR-sequenced participants respectively.

The time point label, read with the paper, signifies: about 28 days (+/-7) after the second vaccine dose. AZD1222 recipients given second doses at about 4 weeks or at about 12 weeks were pooled, since spike-specific TCR depth and breadth were not found to differ between the two schedules. Vaccinee samples were obtained from the UK trials COV001 and COV002, which included a single-blind randomized controlled phase 2/3 trial of AZD1222 (ChAdOx1 nCoV-19) in healthy adults. For TCRbeta chain sequencing, PBMC samples from trial participants were taken at day 0 and at day 28 after the second dose. Turning to this clone: The antigen this receptor binds is unknown. Per-base quality was not reported, and no clone a single base away is much larger than it.

The CDR3 regions of human TCRbeta chains were subjected to immunosequencing. The study's own analysis went as follows. Repertoire TCRs were matched against a reference library of SARS-CoV-2-specific TCRs generated with the MIRA antigen-specificity platform. Breadth was defined as the fraction of unique TCRs that were SARS-CoV-2-associated, and depth was defined as the fraction of total T cells that were SARS-CoV-2-associated. Using the MIRA data, every spike-specific TCR was mapped to the spike region that the TCR reacted to and assigned to either a CD4 or a CD8 class. Log10-transformed breadth and depth values were compared by one-way ANOVA with Sidak's multiple comparisons tests. Entries here come from immuneACCESS through TCRdb and include only in-frame sequences with V and J called. Some clones fail to appear in such tables; in the studies checked, an unresolved V gene covers under half of the shortfall, and the cause of the remainder is unknown. The DNA was the basis for D and trimming; V, J and clone size are from that table. Here the sample has about 85,000 clones; 85% occur a single time. The ten largest clones represent about 4.5% of the sample.

What the study reported, not specific to this receptor: The vaccine-associated CD4 TCRs covered the entire spike protein, and the dominant responses fell in regions 160-218 and 743-854. Because no day 14 peak-response samples were available, the repertoires could be characterized only after the peak T cell response. Most participants were white British and females outnumbered males, and the authors suggested that clonal diversity may have been underestimated. After two AZD1222 doses, both the breadth and the depth of spike-specific TCRs were significantly higher than at day 0 and than in MenACWY recipients. Only six or seven AZD1222 recipients were SARS-CoV-2 seropositive at baseline, limiting conclusions about previously exposed vaccinees. The 56-69-year group was small, and its depth increase did not reach significance, likely because of low power. Reportedly, close to half of the unique spike-specific TCRs recognized epitopes lying outside the regions that are mutated in the B.1.351 and B.1.1.7 variants.

The TCR comes from an adult who received the AZD1222 COVID-19 vaccine. The sequences come from peripheral blood, collected 28 days after the second AZD1222 dose.

Here is the DNA: TGTGCCAGCAGCTTCCGGGGTTACCAGTCTGAAGCTTTCTTT. This sequence encodes CASSFRGYQSEAFF. Here the chain combines TRBV7-2 and TRBJ1-1; no confident D gene assignment can be made. At the junction V is shortened by 3 bases and J by 6 bases, with 14 bases in between. Sequences SGHTA (CDR1) and FQGNSA (CDR2) are obtained from the germline V gene. The CDR3 has 14 amino acids, counting the end cysteine and phenylalanine. The DNA shown is the 42-base CDR3, in frame from base 1.